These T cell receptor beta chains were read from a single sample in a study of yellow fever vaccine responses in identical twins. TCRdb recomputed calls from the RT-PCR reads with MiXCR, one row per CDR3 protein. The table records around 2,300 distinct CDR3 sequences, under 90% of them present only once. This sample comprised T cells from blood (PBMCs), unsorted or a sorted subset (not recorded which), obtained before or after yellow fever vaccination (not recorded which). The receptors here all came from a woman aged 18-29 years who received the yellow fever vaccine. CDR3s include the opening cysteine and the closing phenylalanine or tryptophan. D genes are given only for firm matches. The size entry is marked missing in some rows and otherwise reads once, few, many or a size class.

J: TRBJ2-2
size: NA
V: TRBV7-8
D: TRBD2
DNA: TGTGCCAGCAGCCGACCGGTAGCGGGAGCCGGGGAGCTGTTTTTT
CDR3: CASSRPVAGAGELFF

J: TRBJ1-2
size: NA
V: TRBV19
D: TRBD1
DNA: TGTGCCAGTAGTCCTAGGGACAGGGGGGCTAACTATGGCTACACCTTC
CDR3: CASSPRDRGANYGYTF

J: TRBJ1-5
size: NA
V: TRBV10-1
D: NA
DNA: TGCGCCAGCAGTAAGGACAACAATCAGCCCCAGCATTTT
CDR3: CASSKDNNQPQHF

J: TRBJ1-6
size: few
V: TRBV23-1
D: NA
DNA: TGCGCCAGCAGTCAATCGCCAGACCCCCCACCCCTCCACTTT
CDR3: CASSQSPDPPPLHF

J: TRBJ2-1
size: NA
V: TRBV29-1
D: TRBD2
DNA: TGCAGCGTTTGGGGGACTAGCGGGGGGTCCTACAATGAGCAGTTCTTC
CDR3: CSVWGTSGGSYNEQFF

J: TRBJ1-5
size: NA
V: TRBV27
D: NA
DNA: TGTGCCAGCGGTTATCAGCCCCAGCATTTT
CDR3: CASGYQPQHF

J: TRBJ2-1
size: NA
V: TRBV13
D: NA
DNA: TGTGCCAGCAGCCTCAGGAGCTCCTACAATGAGCAGTTCTTC
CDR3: CASSLRSSYNEQFF

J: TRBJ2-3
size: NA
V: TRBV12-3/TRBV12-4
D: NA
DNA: TGTGCCAGCAGCCGTACAGATACGCAGTATTTT
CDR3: CASSRTDTQYF

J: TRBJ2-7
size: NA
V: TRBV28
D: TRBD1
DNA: TGTGCCAGCAGGACAGGGGGCTACGAGCAGTACTTC
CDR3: CASRTGGYEQYF

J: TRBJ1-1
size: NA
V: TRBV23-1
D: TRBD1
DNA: TGCGCCAGCAATACTGACAGGGGTGTGGTGGTACGGACTGAAGCTTTCTTT
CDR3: CASNTDRGVVVRTEAFF

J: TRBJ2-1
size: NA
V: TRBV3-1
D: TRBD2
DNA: TGTGCCAGCAGGCCGAGCGGGGTATCCTACAATGAGCAGTTCTTC
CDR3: CASRPSGVSYNEQFF

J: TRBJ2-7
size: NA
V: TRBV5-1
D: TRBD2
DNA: TGCGCCAGCAGCTTGCTTAGCGGGCCTTACGAGCAGTACTTC
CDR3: CASSLLSGPYEQYF

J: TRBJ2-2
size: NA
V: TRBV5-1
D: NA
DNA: TGCGCCAGCAGCATACTTGGGGCCGGGGAGCTGTTTTTT
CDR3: CASSILGAGELFF

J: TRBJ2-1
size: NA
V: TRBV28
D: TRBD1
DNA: TGTGCCAGCAGTTTAAGACAGGGGTATCCCCCAGTGCAGTTCTTC
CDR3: CASSLRQGYPPVQFF

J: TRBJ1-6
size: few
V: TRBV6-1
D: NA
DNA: TGTGCCAGCAGCCGCACAGGGTTCAACTATAATTCACCCCTCCACTTT
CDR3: CASSRTGFNYNSPLHF

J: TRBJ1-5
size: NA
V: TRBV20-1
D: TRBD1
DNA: TGCAGTGTTTGGACAGGGCGGCAGCCCCAGCATTTT
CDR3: CSVWTGRQPQHF

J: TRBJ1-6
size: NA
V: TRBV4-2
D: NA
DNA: TGTGCCAGCAGCCAAGATTTGGGGGATCCCCTCCACTTT
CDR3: CASSQDLGDPLHF

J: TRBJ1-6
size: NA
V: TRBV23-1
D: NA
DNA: TGCGCCAGCAGTCAGCCCCCAGGACCTTATAATTCACCCCTCCACTTT
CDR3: CASSQPPGPYNSPLHF

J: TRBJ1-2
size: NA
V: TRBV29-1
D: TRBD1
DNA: TGCAGCGTCCAACAGGGGTTTAACTATGGCTACACCTTC
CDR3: CSVQQGFNYGYTF

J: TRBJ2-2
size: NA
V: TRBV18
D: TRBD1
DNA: TGTGCCAGCTCACCACTTCGACAGGGCACCGGGGAGCTGTTTTTT
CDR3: CASSPLRQGTGELFF

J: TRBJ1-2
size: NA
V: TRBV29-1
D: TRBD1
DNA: TGCAGCGTAGAAGACAGGGCCTATGGCTACACCTTC
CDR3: CSVEDRAYGYTF

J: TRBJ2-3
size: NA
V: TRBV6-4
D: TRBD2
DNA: TGTGCCAGCAGTCAGAACGTGGCTAGCGGGACAGATACGCAGTATTTT
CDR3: CASSQNVASGTDTQYF

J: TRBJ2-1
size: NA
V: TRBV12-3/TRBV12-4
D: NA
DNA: TGTGCCAGCAGTTCACTTGACAGAACCTACAATGAGCAGTTCTTC
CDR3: CASSSLDRTYNEQFF

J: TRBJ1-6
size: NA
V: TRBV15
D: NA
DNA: TGTGCCACCAGCAGAGAGCGGGGGGTTGGGTCACCCCTCCACTTT
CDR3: CATSRERGVGSPLHF

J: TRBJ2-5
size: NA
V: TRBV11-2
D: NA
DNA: TGTGCCAGCAGTCTCACCCAAGAGACCCAGTACTTC
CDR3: CASSLTQETQYF

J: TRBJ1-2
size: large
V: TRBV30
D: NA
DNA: TGTGCCTGGAGTGTATTAGGAGGGTCCTACGGCTACACCTTC
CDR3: CAWSVLGGSYGYTF

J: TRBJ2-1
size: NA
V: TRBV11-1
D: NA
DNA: TGTGCCAGCAGCTTAACAGGGATCGATTACAATGAGCAGTTCTTC
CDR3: CASSLTGIDYNEQFF

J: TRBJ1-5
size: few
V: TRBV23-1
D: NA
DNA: TGCGCCAGCAGTCATACCCCGGGACAAAGCAATCAGCCCCAGCATTTT
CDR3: CASSHTPGQSNQPQHF

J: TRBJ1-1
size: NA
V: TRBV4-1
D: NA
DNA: TGCGCCAGCAGCCAAACCGGGTCGGCGAACACTGAAGCTTTCTTT
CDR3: CASSQTGSANTEAFF

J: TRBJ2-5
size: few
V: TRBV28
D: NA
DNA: TGTGCCACCCGGGGAGCGGTGGAGACCCAGTACTTC
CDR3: CATRGAVETQYF

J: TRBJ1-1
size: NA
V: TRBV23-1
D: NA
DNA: TGCGCCAGCAGTCCCGGATTCACTGAAGCTTTCTTT
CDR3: CASSPGFTEAFF

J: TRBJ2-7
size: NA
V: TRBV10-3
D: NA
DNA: TGTGCCACCCAGCCGAGACACTCTCCGGGCGGGGAGCAGTACTTC
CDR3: CATQPRHSPGGEQYF

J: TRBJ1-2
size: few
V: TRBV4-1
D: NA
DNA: TGCGCCAGCAGCCAAGATCTCTACACCGGGGGCTACACCTTC
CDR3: CASSQDLYTGGYTF

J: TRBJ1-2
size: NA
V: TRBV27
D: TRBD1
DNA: TGTGCCAGCAGTTTATTTCAGGGGGCCTATGGCTACACCTTC
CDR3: CASSLFQGAYGYTF

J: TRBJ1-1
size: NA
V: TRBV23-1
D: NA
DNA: TGCGCCAGCGGCAACGTGGGACAGAACACTGAAGCTTTCTTT
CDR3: CASGNVGQNTEAFF